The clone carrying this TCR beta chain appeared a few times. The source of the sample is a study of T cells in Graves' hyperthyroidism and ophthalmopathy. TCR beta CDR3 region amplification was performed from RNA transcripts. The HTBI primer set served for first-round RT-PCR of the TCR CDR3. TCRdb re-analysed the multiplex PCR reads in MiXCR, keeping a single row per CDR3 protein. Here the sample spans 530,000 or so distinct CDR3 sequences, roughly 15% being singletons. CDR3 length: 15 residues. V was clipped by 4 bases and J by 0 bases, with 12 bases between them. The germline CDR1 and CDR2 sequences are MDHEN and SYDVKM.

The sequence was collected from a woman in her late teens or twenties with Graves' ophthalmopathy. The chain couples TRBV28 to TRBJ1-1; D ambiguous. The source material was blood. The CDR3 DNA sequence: TGTGCCAGCAGTTCCCGTTTCACCATGAACACTGAAGCTTTCTTT. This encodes CASSSRFTMNTEAFF.